This entry features one T cell receptor beta chain sequence. Its target is unknown. A junction end diverges from the germline sequence, so it may reflect a read error. This specimen comes from a study of cytomegalovirus exposure and HLA in healthy donors. On the study more broadly: A preliminary data release comprised roughly 85 million unique TCRs obtained from HLA-typed donors. Study-wide findings and caveats: A previous analysis found most TCR beta V segments productive roughly 90% or roughly 30% of the time.

The germline CDR1 and CDR2 sequences are SGHDT and YYEEEE. The length of the CDR3 is 14 residues. Regarding donors, all were healthy bone marrow donors. The PCR was carried out with 60 Vbeta primers and 13 Jbeta primers. Study processing details: Later reanalysis found 80 million or so unique TCR beta chains, 10 million to 12 million of them shared. Data came from immunoSEQ multiplex PCR; TCRdb stores just in-frame clones and leaves some out. V, J and clone size derive from that table, while D and trimming were established from the DNA sequence. Counted here are over 130,000 clones, around 60% occurring once; the ten biggest clones make up roughly 6.4%.

The material sequenced was PBMCs. V gene TRBV5-6 combines with J gene TRBJ1-2; TRBD1 agrees at 7 bases. This receptor was taken from a woman aged 55-70 years in good health and CMV-seropositive. DNA of the CDR3: TGTGCCAGCACCTTGGGACAGCTGAGCTATGGCTACACCTTC. It encodes CASTLGQLSYGYTF. Based on the CDR3 plus reference TRBV5-6 and TRBJ1-2, the full variable domain is DAGVTQSPTHLIKTRGQQVTLRCSPKSGHDTVSWYQQALGQGPQFIFQYYEEEERQRGNFPDRFSGHQFPNYSSELNVNALLLGDSALYLCASTLGQLSYGYTFGSGTRLTVV.